This TCR beta chain comes out of a study of shared clonotypes between healthy human individuals. Study results and caveats: Among the subsets, naive ones generally showed larger estimated richness than memory ones.

About this clone itself: The target antigen is unknown.

Naive-designated CD8 cells lacked CD45RO, were positively enriched for CCR7, and omitted terminally differentiated effector memory CD45RA+ cells. Sequencing was performed with immunoSEQ multiplex PCR; in TCRdb, only in-frame clones are kept and a portion is missing. This sample yields some 1,900,000 clones, of which over 85% are seen a single time; more than 0.95% belongs to the top ten. The sequenced sample was naive CD8+ T cells sorted from blood. This receptor was identified in a man in his late teens or twenties in good health.

The CDR3 nucleotides read TGTGCCAGCAGTTATCCGGGACAATATTCGAACACCGGGGAGCTGTTTTTT. Encoded protein: CASSYPGQYSNTGELFF. The chain uses TRBV2 and TRBJ2-2; a weak D match, TRBD1 (6 bases). CDR3 length: 17 residues. V gave up 5 bases and J gave up 0 bases, with 16 bases separating them. CDR1 is SNHLY, CDR2 FYNNEI, per germline.